The 31 T cell receptor beta chains below all came from one sample that was sequenced in a study of blood T cells in healthy people across ages (dated by TCRdb to between 2014 and 2017). Preparation of the library involved 5' RACE. The instrument given in TCRdb is Illumina HiSeq 2500. The second PCR ran for roughly 7 to 12 cycles and used a J-beta primer mix along with a sample-barcoded 5' primer. Clones were called with MiXCR by TCRdb after fastp trimmed the public reads at Q25, and only in-frame beta chains were retained. CDR3 protein duplicates are merged, each entry listing the most common genes and DNA. The sample includes some 560,000 distinct CDR3 sequences, with about 27% observed a single time. Approximately 3.6% of the sample rests with the top ten. This same sample was also taken into another study, of T cells of mothers and their children.

What was sequenced was blood. Receptors were obtained from a boy aged 2 to 10 in good health.

This clonotype has just a few counts. The chain links TRBV6-2 or TRBV6-3 to TRBJ2-4, with 7 bases matching TRBD2. The germline V gene has CDR1 MNHEY and CDR2 SVGEGT. J lost 9 bases, V lost 4 bases, and 21 bases had no gene match. The CDR3 has 18 amino acids. The CDR3 DNA follows: TGTGCCAGCAGTTGCCCTATCCCGGGAGGTGAAGGTAGTGTCATTCAGTACTTC. Residues: CASSCPIPGGEGSVIQYF.

This clonotype was observed a few times. Written as DNA, the CDR3 is TGTGCCAGCAGCCGGGGGATTGGGAACATTCAGTACTTC. Its translation: CASSRGIGNIQYF. The rearrangement joins TRBV11-2 to TRBJ2-4; weak D call: TRBD2 (6 bases). V lost 5 bases, J lost 7 bases, and 12 bases lay in between. Germline CDR1 and CDR2: SGHAT and FQNNGV. This CDR3 comprises 13 residues.

The chain joins TRBV24-1 to TRBJ2-1, with D unclear. The CDR3 is 17 residues long. Germline V gives CDR1 KGHDR, CDR2 SFDVKD. V dropped 2 bases and J dropped 0 bases, with 13 bases sitting between them. The CDR3 region has the DNA TGTGCCACCAGTGATTCTCCCGGAAAGAGCTCCTACAATGAGCAGTTCTTC. It specifies CATSDSPGKSSYNEQFF.

Only a few counts were recorded for this clonotype. The V call is TRBV6-4, the J call TRBJ2-3; 8 nucleotides match TRBD2. CDR1 MRHNA and CDR2 SNTAGT come from the germline V gene. The CDR3 is 16 residues long. J gave up 3 bases and V 2 bases, and 7 bases lay outside the gene matches. The DNA for the CDR3 is TGTGCCAGCAGTGACACTCCCGGGAGGGCAACAGATACGCAGTATTTT. The encoded protein is CASSDTPGRATDTQYF.

This clonotype has more than one count but fewer than ten. This chain joins TRBV9 and TRBJ2-2; perhaps TRBD1 as D (6 bases). The CDR3 length is 16 residues. The ends were cut back, 6 bases at V and 0 bases at J, with 15 bases in the middle. Germline CDR1 is SGDLS and CDR2 is YYNGEE. The CDR3 here is CASTRGWTANTGELFF. The CDR3, as DNA: TGTGCCAGCACTAGGGGGTGGACAGCGAACACCGGGGAGCTGTTTTTT.

This clonotype turned up a few times. This CDR3 reads CASSTGTGIGPQHF. The CDR3 DNA is TGTGCCAGCAGTACGGGGACAGGCATTGGGCCCCAGCATTTT. The chain recombines TRBV27 with TRBJ1-5, with TRBD1 identical over 8 bases. The CDR3 totals 14 residues. Germline loops: CDR1 MNHEY, CDR2 SMNVEV (reference sequence). V was pared by 5 bases and J by 9 bases, with 9 bases of the junction left unmatched.

This clonotype was seen a few times. The chain joins TRBV7-9 to TRBJ2-6, with D perhaps being TRBD1 or TRBD2 (5 bases each). CDR1 and CDR2 (germline): SEHNR, FQNEAQ (reference sequence). V dropped 0 bases and J dropped 0 bases, with 9 bases sitting between them. The CDR3 length is 17 residues. In nucleotides, the CDR3 is TGTGCCAGCAGCTTAGCGGGACCCCGCTCTGGGGCCAACGTCCTGACTTTC. It is translated as CASSLAGPRSGANVLTF.

This clonotype was found a few times. The chain carries TRBV7-9 and TRBJ2-3; D unclear. Germline CDR1 SEHNR, CDR2 FQNEAQ (reference sequence). CDR3 length: 14 amino acids. V shed 7 bases and J shed 4 bases, with 15 bases lying between them. The CDR3 sequence is CASNRRSAADTQYF. CDR3 nucleotide sequence: TGTGCCAGCAACCGACGATCAGCCGCAGATACGCAGTATTTT.

The J gene is TRBJ1-2, the V gene TRBV20-1; D remains unclear. Germline CDR1 is DFQATT and CDR2 is SNEGSKA (reference sequence). CDR3 length: 13 amino acids. The germline V and J ends were trimmed by 6 bases and 6 bases, with 17 bases remaining between them. CDR3 coding DNA: TGCAGTGCCTTCGAGTTTGACATCGATGGCTACACCTTC. Its protein is CSAFEFDIDGYTF.

J is TRBJ2-1 and V is TRBV24-1, with D possibly being TRBD1 (6 bases). The CDR3 sequence is 14 residues long. V gave up 3 bases and J gave up 6 bases, with 11 bases separating them. Germline-derived CDR1 and CDR2 are KGHDR and SFDVKD. CDR3 residues: CATSDPLGGNEQFF. The CDR3 bases are TGTGCCACCAGTGATCCACTAGGGGGCAATGAGCAGTTCTTC.

The genes are TRBV18 and TRBJ2-6; 7 bases are a match to TRBD1. CDR3 size: 18 residues. V gave up 3 bases and J gave up 4 bases; unmatched junction bases: 12. CDR1 and CDR2 (germline): KGHSH, LQKENI. The chain's CDR3 is CASSPWTGSVSGANVLTF. For the CDR3, the DNA is TGTGCCAGCTCACCGTGGACAGGTTCCGTTTCGGGGGCCAACGTCCTGACTTTC.

Only a few counts were recorded for this clonotype. The rearrangement links TRBV28 to TRBJ2-3; a possible D gene is TRBD2 (5 bases). With 6 bases removed from V and 10 bases from J, the gap between germline ends came to 29 bases. This CDR3 comprises 17 residues. Germline V gene sequence: CDR1 MDHEN, CDR2 SYDVKM. CDR3 DNA sequence: TGTGCCAGCAGCCGTCGGGTGCGAGGTCGGACCCGGGGTGCGCAGTATTTT. Amino acid sequence: CASSRRVRGRTRGAQYF.

In its sample, this clonotype was seen a few times. The chain joins TRBV28 to TRBJ2-1; D is uncertain. Per germline, CDR1 MDHEN and CDR2 SYDVKM. This CDR3 contains 12 residues. V was clipped by 7 bases and J by 3 bases, with 7 bases between them. The CDR3 loop is CASNLDYNEQFF. The CDR3 coding sequence is TGTGCCAGCAACCTCGACTACAATGAGCAGTTCTTC.

This clonotype was detected a few times. The chain employs TRBV10-2 and TRBJ2-7, with D possibly TRBD1 on 6 matching bases. CDR3 length equals 15 residues. Trimming removed 2 bases at V and 2 bases at J, with 13 bases between. The germline gives CDR1 WSHSY, CDR2 SAAADI. The CDR3 reads CASSEGRQAPYEQYF. CDR3 in DNA: TGCGCCAGCAGTGAGGGGAGACAGGCCCCCTACGAGCAGTACTTC.

The V call is TRBV11-2, the J call TRBJ2-3; 8 bases map to TRBD2. The CDR3 length is 17 residues. V dropped 1 base and J dropped 2; count of bases not matched to a gene: 8. Per the germline V gene, CDR1 is SGHAT and CDR2 is FQNNGV. The CDR3: CASSLVRQRGHTDTQYF. The CDR3 DNA reads as TGTGCCAGCAGCTTAGTACGCCAGCGGGGGCACACAGATACGCAGTATTTT.

This clonotype was seen many times. This rearrangement joins TRBV27 to TRBJ1-6, with D unclear. V dropped 6 bases and J dropped 10 bases, with 16 bases sitting between them. The CDR3 consists of 14 residues. Germline V CDR1 and CDR2: MNHEY, SMNVEV (reference sequence). In nucleotides, the CDR3 is TGTGCCAGCAGACCGGTGCCCACCACGTCACCCCTCCACTTT. As protein: CASRPVPTTSPLHF.

As DNA, the CDR3 is TGTGCCAGCAGTTACGTTCGAGGAGAGACCCAGTACTTC. Translating gives CASSYVRGETQYF. This chain links TRBV6-5 with TRBJ2-5; unclear D gene. This CDR3 has 13 amino acids. The V end lost 2 bases, the J end lost 4 bases, and 8 bases lay between the germline ends. Germline assignment: CDR1 MNHEY and CDR2 SVGAGI.

V usage is TRBV2 and J usage is TRBJ1-1; D remains unclear. Per germline, CDR1 SNHLY and CDR2 FYNNEI. V was cut by 4 bases and J by 5 bases, with 8 bases left in between. This CDR3 has 12 residues. CDR3 sequence reads: CASSVHQTEAFF. DNA for the CDR3: TGTGCCAGCAGTGTACACCAGACTGAAGCTTTCTTT.

This clonotype was picked up one time. J is TRBJ2-5 and V is TRBV5-1; 10 bases map to TRBD2. After removal of 3 bases from V and 2 bases from J, the junction contained 7 bases not matched to a gene. Germline V gene lookup returns CDR1 SGHRS and CDR2 YFSETQ. The length of the CDR3 is 16 residues. The CDR3 DNA sequence: TGCGCCAGCAGCTCATATAGCGGGGGGTATCAAGAGACCCAGTACTTC. It codes for CASSSYSGGYQETQYF.

The CDR3 DNA follows: TGTGCCAGCAAGGCCGGCGGGAGTACAGATACGCAGTATTTT. Amino acid sequence: CASKAGGSTDTQYF. The chain links TRBV6-6 to TRBJ2-3; 7 bases fit TRBD2. Trimming removed 7 bases from V and 3 bases from J; junction bases left unmatched: 7. The CDR3 covers 14 residues. From germline, CDR1 is MNHNY and CDR2 SVGAGI (reference sequence).

J is TRBJ2-3 and V is TRBV5-6; TRBD2 matches 15 bases. There are 18 residues in the CDR3. V lost 1 base and J lost 4; bases outside the gene matches: 7. Germline values: CDR1 SGHDT, CDR2 YYEEEE. CDR3 nucleotide sequence: TGTGCCAGCAGCTTGTCTGGACTAGCGGGAGGGCCCTCAGATACGCAGTATTTT. It specifies CASSLSGLAGGPSDTQYF.

J is TRBJ2-3 and V is TRBV7-2, with D perhaps being TRBD1 or TRBD2 (5 bases each). From germline, CDR1 is SGHTA and CDR2 FQGNSA. The ends were cut back, 5 bases at V and 3 bases at J, with 24 bases in the middle. This CDR3 region has 18 residues. CDR3 in amino acids: CASSPRGYGGRGTDTQYF. The CDR3 coding sequence is TGTGCCAGCAGCCCTAGAGGGTATGGGGGACGGGGTACAGATACGCAGTATTTT.

The chain employs TRBV6-5 and TRBJ2-7, with a tentative D call TRBD2 (5 bases). CDR1 is MNHEY and CDR2 is SVGAGI in the germline V gene. Trimming removed 0 bases from V and 4 bases from J, with 13 bases in between. This CDR3 has 15 amino acids. The CDR3 reads CASSYSVGEDYEQYF. CDR3 nucleotides: TGTGCCAGCAGTTACTCGGTCGGGGAAGATTACGAGCAGTACTTC.

Written as DNA, the CDR3 is TGCAGTGCTAGAGGGATAGCGGTTTACAATGAGCAGTTCTTC. Its protein is CSARGIAVYNEQFF. The V and J genes are TRBV20-1 and TRBJ2-1; tentatively, D is TRBD2 (6 bases). CDR1 is DFQATT and CDR2 is SNEGSKA in the germline V gene (reference sequence). V lost 1 base to trimming and J lost 4 bases, with 11 bases between them. This CDR3 is 14 amino acids long.

This chain links TRBV7-8 with TRBJ2-5; perhaps D is TRBD1 or TRBD2 (5 bases each). V was trimmed by 1 base and J by 5 bases, leaving 20 bases between them. This CDR3 region has 17 residues. Per germline, CDR1 SGHVS and CDR2 FQNEAQ. The CDR3 protein is CASSLDWVWGSGETQYF. The DNA for the CDR3 is TGTGCCAGCAGCTTAGATTGGGTGTGGGGGTCCGGGGAGACCCAGTACTTC.

The rearrangement links TRBV7-9 to TRBJ1-1; D unclear. CDR3 size: 15 residues. The germline gives CDR1 SEHNR, CDR2 FQNEAQ (reference sequence). V was pared by 5 bases and J by 6 bases, with 19 bases between. CDR3 in amino acids: CASSPAGGPLPEAFF. In nucleotides, the CDR3 is TGTGCCAGCAGCCCCGCGGGCGGACCCCTCCCTGAAGCTTTCTTT.

This clonotype was seen a few times. The V and J genes are TRBV3-1 and TRBJ2-7, with 10 positions matching TRBD1. Per germline, CDR1 LGHDT and CDR2 YNNKEL (reference sequence). V gave up 4 bases and J gave up 5 bases; unmatched junction bases: 11. CDR3 size: 16 residues. In DNA, the CDR3 is TGTGCCAGCAGCCGGGTCCGCGGGACAGGGGACCACGAGCAGTACTTC. Translated, it gives CASSRVRGTGDHEQYF.

On this clonotype itself: This could be a read error, since a much larger clone is one nucleotide away. This chain uses TRBV6-2 or TRBV6-3 with TRBJ2-5; the D gene could be TRBD1 or TRBD2 (5 bases each). The CDR3 covers 16 residues. V was trimmed by 0 bases and J by 5 bases, leaving 16 bases between them. CDR1 and CDR2 (germline): MNHEY, SVGEGT. In nucleotides, the CDR3 is TGTGCCAGCAGTTACTCGTCAGGAGAGGGGCACGAGACCCAGTACTTC. Protein product: CASSYSSGEGHETQYF.

This chain uses TRBV2 with TRBJ1-1; no reliable D call. CDR3 size: 17 residues. CDR1 SNHLY and CDR2 FYNNEI come from the germline V gene. V was shortened by 3 bases and J by 0 bases, with 17 bases between the two germline ends. In DNA form, the CDR3 reads TGTGCCAGCAGTGATTTTGTGATGGAAGGGCTGAACACTGAAGCTTTCTTT. Protein product: CASSDFVMEGLNTEAFF.

This clonotype was seen only a few times. This rearrangement joins TRBV5-1 to TRBJ2-2; D perhaps matches TRBD2 (5 bases). The germline gives CDR1 SGHRS, CDR2 YFSETQ. The CDR3 length is 15 residues. The V gene lost 3 bases and the J gene lost 0 bases, with 9 bases spanning the gap. The CDR3 nucleotides are TGCGCCAGCAGCTCCGGGATTGCGAACACCGGGGAGCTGTTTTTT. It specifies CASSSGIANTGELFF.

The V and J genes are TRBV7-2 and TRBJ2-3, with D unclear. The CDR3 extends over 14 amino acids. Germline V gene data show CDR1 as SGHTA and CDR2 as FQGNSA. Trimming stripped 5 bases from V and 2 bases from J, with 11 bases between. The CDR3 nucleotides are TGTGCCAGCAGCCAGGAGAGGCCCACAGATACGCAGTATTTT. The encoded protein is CASSQERPTDTQYF.